These T cell receptor beta chains were read from a single sample in a study of CD8+ T cells in alopecia areata. Using immunoSEQ multiplex PCR, the repertoire was profiled, and TCRdb retains in-frame clones only, with some absent. The repertoire holds 150,000 to 200,000 clones, with roughly three fifths as singletons. Here the sequenced sample was CD4+ T cells sorted from blood, taken around week 50, from a patient treated with tofacitinib. The receptors here all came from a human donor with alopecia areata. CDR3s include the opening cysteine and the closing phenylalanine or tryptophan. Rows may omit the clone size; those that give it use once, few, many or a size class.

V gene	clone size	J gene	CDR3 protein
TRBV29-1	-	TRBJ1-2	CSVATGRTNYGYTF
TRBV25-1	-	TRBJ1-2	CASSGVGENYGYTF
TRBV10-3	few	TRBJ2-6	CAISESSGANVLTF
TRBV29-1	once	TRBJ2-3	CSAGRVLTDTQYF
TRBV30	-	TRBJ1-1	CARNIGTGSEAFF
TRBV4-3	-	TRBJ2-7	CASSQVYGEPYEQYF
TRBV5-1	-	TRBJ2-4	CASSLGDRETNIQYF
TRBV2	-	TRBJ2-3	CASKPGDTQYF
TRBV27	-	TRBJ2-3	CASSLELGTDTQYF
TRBV30	-	TRBJ2-5	CAWEGLLSGTQYF
TRBV7-2	few	TRBJ2-7	CASSSLAGHYEQYF
TRBV5-1	-	TRBJ1-6	CASTRDGVTPLHF
TRBV7-2	-	TRBJ1-2	CASTASHNYGYTF
TRBV7-2	-	TRBJ2-3	CASSPQGSLTDTQYF
TRBV11-3	-	TRBJ2-3	CASSGAEGGSTDTQYF
TRBV5-1	few	TRBJ1-2	CASSLGVSGYTF
TRBV7-2	-	TRBJ1-1	CASRNRDVMNTEAFF
TRBV29-1	few	TRBJ2-7	CSVWTGGNEQYF
TRBV20-1	-	TRBJ1-4	CSASDGQLLFF
TRBV28	-	TRBJ1-5	CASSLLFDQPQHF
TRBV29-1	-	TRBJ2-7	CSVKGLGQRYEQYF
TRBV6-5	-	TRBJ2-3	CASSYSRGRDTQYF
TRBV15	few	TRBJ1-2	CATSRDGRSVSYTF
TRBV30	-	TRBJ1-1	CAWSVGADIEAFF